The source of this T cell receptor beta chain is a study of beta chain features in type 1 diabetes. Expressed TCRB transcripts were sequenced because the isolated RNA had all been reverse transcribed beforehand. Libraries were prepared by immunoSEQ multiplex PCR; TCRdb keeps only in-frame clonotypes and omits some of them. The table records around 500,000 clones, around 28% of them present only once. Overall study results and limits: Shorter templates might be favored by PCR, equally in patients and controls.

This clone was detected only a few times. Its target is unknown. Trimming took 7 bases from V and 0 from J, leaving 12 bases between them. From germline, CDR1 is SQVTM and CDR2 ANQGSEA. The CDR3 has 13 amino acids. The sample consisted of naive CD4+ T cells from blood. This chain links TRBV29-1 with TRBJ1-1, with TRBD1 as a possible D gene (5 bases). This TCR was sampled from a man between 18 and 29 years old in good health. CDR3 sequence reads: CSAAEQVNTEAFF. The CDR3 DNA reads as TGCAGCGCCGCCGAACAGGTGAACACTGAAGCTTTCTTT.